This T cell receptor beta chain was profiled in a study of T cell responses to AZD1222 COVID-19 vaccine (dated by TCRdb to the early 2020s). Regarding the complete study: Because spike-specific TCR depth and breadth did not differ between the two schedules, AZD1222 recipients who got a second dose at roughly 4 weeks were pooled with those who got a second dose at roughly 12 weeks. TCR sequencing was performed for approximately 240 trial participants, of whom around 200 were given two doses of AZD1222 and 26 were given two doses of MenACWY control vaccine. Trial participants were enrolled into age subgroups of 18-55, 56-69 and 70-plus years, which contained 148, 28 and 57 TCR-sequenced participants, respectively. The study at large found these results: The 56-69-year group was small, and its depth increase did not reach significance, likely because of low power. Conclusions about previously exposed vaccinees were limited because only six AZD1222 recipients were SARS-CoV-2 seropositive at baseline. Reportedly, close to half of the unique spike-specific TCRs recognized epitopes lying outside the regions that are mutated in the B.1.351 and B.1.1.7 variants. The vaccine-associated CD4 TCRs covered the entire spike protein, and the dominant responses fell in regions 160-218 and 743-854. Participants were mostly white British and included more females than males, and it was suggested by the authors that clonal diversity may have been underestimated. Spike-specific TCR breadth and depth rose significantly after two AZD1222 doses compared with day 0 and with MenACWY recipients. Because no day 14 peak-response samples were available, the repertoires could be characterized only after the peak T cell response.

The CDR3 regions of human TCRbeta chains were analyzed by immunosequencing. In the authors' own workflow: TCRs in the repertoires were matched against a reference library of SARS-CoV-2-specific TCRs that had been generated with the MIRA antigen-specificity platform. Breadth meant the fraction of unique TCRs that were SARS-CoV-2-associated, whereas depth meant the fraction of total T cells that were SARS-CoV-2-associated. Using the MIRA data, each spike-specific TCR was mapped to the spike region that the TCR reacts to and placed in a CD4 or CD8 class. Log10-transformed breadth and depth values were compared by one-way ANOVA with Sidak's multiple comparisons tests. As stored in TCRdb, this immuneACCESS dataset retains in-frame rearrangements with V and J assigned. A fraction of the clones does not appear; measured against another copy, unresolved V genes explain less than half of the discrepancy, and the remainder lacks a known reason. V and J calls and clone size are copied from that table; D and trimming were computed from the DNA. The sample table holds about 170,000 clones, of which about 92% were seen once. The ten biggest clones cover 3.9% of the sample.

The time point label here, explained by the study, means: baseline before first vaccination. The vaccinee samples were drawn from two UK trials, COV001 and COV002, one of which was a single-blind randomized controlled phase 2/3 trial testing AZD1222 (ChAdOx1 nCoV-19) in healthy adults. For TCRbeta chain sequencing, PBMC samples were collected from trial participants at day 0 and at day 28 after the second dose. With regard to this clone: Its antigen is not yet known. Per-base quality was not reported, and no clone a single base away is much larger than it.

Inclusive of the bounding cysteine and phenylalanine, the CDR3 is 15 residues long. The CDR3 DNA has 45 bases and is translated from base 1. CDR1 and CDR2 (SGHDN, FVKESK) derive from the germline V gene. The V end gives up 6 bases and the J end 2 bases, leaving 6 bases in the junction not matched to a gene. Sequencing used peripheral blood, obtained on day 0 of AZD1222 vaccination. The receptor was derived from an adult in good health. The chain couples TRBV14 to TRBJ2-2, with TRBD1 identical over 7 junction bases. CDR3 sequence: CASSQGTDNTGELFF. Read as DNA, the sequence is TGTGCCAGCAGTCAGGGGACAGACAACACCGGGGAGCTGTTTTTT. Beyond the CDR3, the reference TRBV14 and TRBJ2-2 genes provide the residues; the full variable domain reads: EAGVTQFPSHSVIEKGQTVTLRCDPISGHDNLYWYRRVMGKEIKFLLHFVKESKQDESGMPNNRFLAERTGGTYSTLKVQPAELEDSGVYFCASSQGTDNTGELFFGEGSRLTVL.